The 24 T cell receptor beta chains given below trace back to one sample, sequenced in a study of EBV T-cell therapy then PD-1 blockade in nasopharyngeal carcinoma. Antigens for these TCRs are unknown. Sample treatment: AdE1-LMPpoly-expanded autologous EBV-specific T-cell therapy followed by anti-PD-1 nivolumab. TCRdb keeps only in-frame clones here, not all; method: immunoSEQ multiplex PCR. The sample contains about 22,000 clones, about four fifths of which appear only once. This material consisted of CD8+ T cells from blood, taken at day -245 from a patient whose treatment included autologous EBV-specific T cells and nivolumab. Receptors were obtained from a man aged 35-49 years with nasopharyngeal carcinoma.

The V call is TRBV11-3, the J call TRBJ2-5; D tentatively fits TRBD1 or TRBD2 (5 bases each). This CDR3 region has 14 residues. Trimming stripped 1 base from V and 2 bases from J, with 8 bases between. CDR1 and CDR2 from the germline V gene are SGHNT and YENEEA. CDR3 loop: CASSLGGGQETQYF. In DNA, the CDR3 is TGTGCCAGCAGCTTAGGTGGGGGTCAAGAGACCCAGTACTTC.

This chain joins TRBV9 and TRBJ2-7; unclear D gene. The CDR3 has 13 residues. V gave up 3 bases and J gave up 3 bases, with 10 bases separating them. Germline CDR1 is SGDLS and CDR2 is YYNGEE. CDR3 nucleotide sequence: TGTGCCAGCAGCGGCGGCCTCGACTACGAGCAGTACTTC. Amino acids: CASSGGLDYEQYF.

This clone was seen a few times. V usage is TRBV4-2 and J usage is TRBJ1-5; D ambiguous. V lost 0 bases, J lost 2 bases, and 8 bases lay in between. Germline V lookup: CDR1 LGHNA, CDR2 YNFKEQ. This CDR3 is 15 amino acids long. The CDR3 loop is CASSQDGQGNQPQHF. In DNA form, the CDR3 reads TGTGCCAGCAGCCAAGATGGGCAGGGCAATCAGCCCCAGCATTTT.

This rearrangement joins TRBV4-3 to TRBJ2-1, with D maybe TRBD1 (6 bases). The CDR3 runs 19 residues. Trimming removed 0 bases at V and 8 bases at J, with 26 bases between. Germline V gene lookup returns CDR1 LGHNA and CDR2 YSLEER. This chain's CDR3 is CASSQDQVIGTTGLDEQFF. In DNA form, the CDR3 reads TGCGCCAGCAGCCAAGATCAAGTTATAGGGACAACCGGGCTCGATGAGCAGTTCTTC.

This clone was picked up one time. V is TRBV6-5 and J is TRBJ1-2; 7 bases align to TRBD1. The CDR3 has 15 amino acids. Trimming took 0 bases from V and 3 from J; bases not matched to a gene: 4. CDR1 is MNHEY, CDR2 SVGAGI, per germline. CDR3 protein: CASSYSAGGDYGYTF. The CDR3 DNA sequence: TGTGCCAGCAGTTACTCCGCAGGGGGTGACTATGGCTACACCTTC.

The chain is built from TRBV7-7 and TRBJ1-2; D is unresolved. Germline V lookup: CDR1 SSHAT, CDR2 FNYEAQ (reference sequence). V lost 2 bases, J lost 6 bases, and 4 bases lay in between. The length of the CDR3 is 11 residues. Here the CDR3 reads CASSLRDGYTF. The CDR3, as DNA: TGTGCCAGCAGCTTACGCGATGGCTACACCTTC.

This clone appeared a few times. The chain combines TRBV6-4 with TRBJ2-2; D gene ambiguous. The CDR3 is 13 amino acids. CDR1 and CDR2 from the germline V gene are MRHNA and SNTAGT. V lost 3 bases and J lost 4, with 6 bases in between. For the CDR3, the DNA is TGTGCCAGCAGTGAGAAGGGCACCGGGGAGCTGTTTTTT. It yields the protein CASSEKGTGELFF.

V is TRBV19 and J is TRBJ1-2; 7 bases agree with TRBD1. The germline gives CDR1 LNHDA, CDR2 SQIVND (reference sequence). Unmatched junction bases numbered 4, after V lost 3 bases and J lost 0 bases. This CDR3 comprises 15 residues. This CDR3 reads CASSIFQGANYGYTF. CDR3 DNA: TGTGCCAGTAGTATCTTCCAGGGGGCTAACTATGGCTACACCTTC.

The chain links TRBV5-1 to TRBJ1-1, with unresolved D. This CDR3 is 14 amino acids long. V lost 3 bases to trimming and J lost 0 bases, with 9 bases between them. Germline CDR1 SGHRS, CDR2 YFSETQ. CDR3 region: CASSSRVMNTEAFF. The DNA for the CDR3 is TGCGCCAGCAGCTCTAGGGTTATGAACACTGAAGCTTTCTTT. The whole variable domain, filled in from reference TRBV5-1 and TRBJ1-1, reads KAGVTQTPRYLIKTRGQQVTLSCSPISGHRSVSWYQQTPGQGLQFLFEYFSETQRNKGNFPGRFSGRQFSNSRSEMNVSTLELGDSALYLCASSSRVMNTEAFFGQGTRLTVV.

The CDR3 loop is CSVDQGAPAGYTF. As DNA, the CDR3 is TGCAGCGTTGATCAGGGCGCACCAGCGGGCTACACCTTC. The J gene is TRBJ1-2, the V gene TRBV29-1; a possible D gene is TRBD1 (5 bases). V lost 3 bases and J lost 8, with 16 bases in between. This CDR3 is built from 13 residues. The germline CDR1 and CDR2 sequences are SQVTM and ANQGSEA.

The chain is built from TRBV7-6 and TRBJ2-6, with 13 positions matching TRBD2. From germline, CDR1 is SGHVS and CDR2 FNYEAQ. Trimming at V came to 4 bases and at J to 0 bases, leaving 6 bases not matched to a gene. This CDR3 contains 19 residues. In nucleotides, the CDR3 is TGTGCCAGCAGCTCCGGACTAGCGGGGGCCCTCTCTGGGGCCAACGTCCTGACTTTC. Translation gives CASSSGLAGALSGANVLTF.

By sample fraction, this clone is large. V usage is TRBV6-5 and J usage is TRBJ1-2; no definite D call. Germline CDR1 and CDR2: MNHEY and SVGAGI. Trimming removed 2 bases from V and 9 bases from J, with 10 bases in between. This CDR3 spans 12 amino acids. In DNA, the CDR3 is TGTGCCAGCAGTTACGTCGGAGGAAGCTACACCTTC. It translates to CASSYVGGSYTF.

The CDR3 sequence: CASSQRAWDRGQYEQYF. In nucleotides, the CDR3 is TGCGCCAGCAGCCAACGCGCATGGGACAGGGGGCAGTACGAGCAGTACTTC. This chain links TRBV4-3 with TRBJ2-7; 12 bases map to TRBD1. The CDR3 totals 17 residues. Germline trimming cut 2 bases from V and 4 bases from J; bases unmatched to any gene: 9. Germline values: CDR1 LGHNA, CDR2 YSLEER.

The chain uses TRBV2 and TRBJ2-2; D could derive from TRBD1 or TRBD2 (7 bases each). CDR1 is SNHLY and CDR2 is FYNNEI in the germline V gene. V shed 7 bases and J shed 6 bases, with 15 bases lying between them. The CDR3 has 14 amino acids. The CDR3 is CASTGRGGAGELFF. DNA of the CDR3: TGTGCCAGCACCGGCAGGGGGGGTGCCGGGGAGCTGTTTTTT.

This clone was recorded once. The chain recombines TRBV4-3 with TRBJ1-1, with D unclear. Germline CDR1 and CDR2: LGHNA and YSLEER. The CDR3 is 13 residues long. Trimming shortened V by 6 bases and J by 0 bases, and 8 bases separated the two germline ends. The CDR3 protein is CASSPTLNTEAFF. The CDR3 DNA follows: TGCGCCAGCAGTCCCACATTGAACACTGAAGCTTTCTTT.

The chain uses TRBV6-5 and TRBJ2-2; 9 bases map to TRBD2. The CDR3 is 16 residues long. Germline V gene lookup returns CDR1 MNHEY and CDR2 SVGAGI. Trimming removed 4 bases from V and 5 bases from J; junction bases left unmatched: 8. The CDR3 sequence: CASSFAGGAWTGELFF. CDR3 DNA: TGTGCCAGCAGTTTCGCGGGAGGGGCCTGGACCGGGGAGCTGTTTTTT.

The V call is TRBV9, the J call TRBJ1-3; tentative D call: TRBD1 (5 bases). Germline lookup yields CDR1 SGDLS and CDR2 YYNGEE. The CDR3 spans 15 residues. V shed 3 bases and J shed 4 bases, with 14 bases lying between them. CDR3 residues: CASSARGGFGNTIYF. As DNA, the CDR3 is TGTGCCAGCAGCGCCCGTGGGGGTTTCGGAAACACCATATATTTT.

This clone has just one count. The V gene is TRBV4-1, the J gene TRBJ1-5; the D gene is possibly TRBD1 (5 bases). V lost 6 bases to trimming and J lost 6 bases, with 15 bases between them. This CDR3 comprises 14 residues. Germline CDR1 MGHRA, CDR2 YSYEKL. The CDR3 sequence is CASSRNVRAQPQHF. In nucleotides, the CDR3 is TGCGCCAGCAGTCGGAACGTCAGGGCTCAGCCCCAGCATTTT.

This clone was detected only a few times. The chain combines TRBV6-4 with TRBJ2-3, with TRBD1 identical over 7 bases. The germline V gene encodes CDR1 MRHNA and CDR2 SNTAGT. This CDR3 is built from 15 residues. V shed 4 bases, J shed 4 bases, and the junction held 8 bases outside the gene matches. The CDR3 sequence: CASSATGEAADTQYF. CDR3 sequence (DNA): TGTGCCAGCAGTGCCACAGGGGAAGCAGCAGATACGCAGTATTTT.

This clone was observed a single time. This chain connects TRBV16 to TRBJ1-1, with TRBD1 as a possible D gene (5 bases). Trimming removed 6 bases at V and 3 bases at J, with 20 bases between. Germline V gene sequence: CDR1 KGHSY, CDR2 FQNENV. The CDR3 totals 16 residues. This CDR3 reads CASSLVVRGAYTEAFF. The CDR3 coding sequence is TGTGCCAGCAGTCTGGTTGTGAGAGGGGCTTACACTGAAGCTTTCTTT.

The CDR3 protein is CASSKLLERDSSSYEQYF. The CDR3, as DNA: TGTGCCAGCAGCAAATTATTAGAACGGGACAGTAGCTCCTACGAGCAGTACTTC. This rearrangement joins TRBV21-1 to TRBJ2-7; the table gives TRBD1 as D, unverified against the DNA. TRBV21-1 is noted as a pseudogene. The CDR3 consists of 18 residues.

This clone was observed a handful of times. The chain employs TRBV7-3 and TRBJ1-6; D may be TRBD1 (6 bases). Germline V lookup: CDR1 SGHTA, CDR2 FQGTGA. Between the trimmed V and J ends, which lost 3 bases and 7 bases, there was a span of 7 bases. This CDR3 has 13 residues. CDR3: CASSFTGNSPLHF. The DNA for the CDR3 is TGTGCCAGCAGCTTTACAGGGAATTCACCCCTCCACTTT.

Only one count was recorded for this clone. This chain uses TRBV18 with TRBJ1-1, with a possible D match to TRBD1 (5 bases). Trimming pared 4 bases from V and 4 bases from J, leaving 13 bases between. The CDR3 runs to 14 residues. CDR1 KGHSH and CDR2 LQKENI come from the germline V gene. The CDR3 protein is CASSLTERATEAFF. DNA for the CDR3: TGTGCCAGCTCACTGACAGAGCGGGCCACTGAAGCTTTCTTT.

V usage is TRBV7-2 and J usage is TRBJ2-1, with a possible D match to TRBD1 (5 bases). This CDR3 spans 15 amino acids. Germline loops: CDR1 SGHTA, CDR2 FQGNSA. Trimming pared 4 bases from V and 5 bases from J, leaving 15 bases between. DNA of the CDR3: TGTGCCAGCAGCTCACCAGGGCTGTGGGACAATGAGCAGTTCTTC. Its translation: CASSSPGLWDNEQFF.